The 2 T cell receptor beta chains below all came from one sample that was sequenced in a study of CD8 T cells in ankylosing spondylitis (TCRdb year 2017). The library was made by 5' RACE. Data came from an Illumina HiSeq 2500. Using fastp at Q25 and MiXCR, TCRdb reprocessed the public reads and kept productive beta chains. Rows with a matching CDR3 protein are joined into one entry that keeps the most common DNA and genes. The table for this sample lists approximately 300,000 distinct CDR3 sequences; roughly 20% of them were counted only once. The ten largest clonotypes hold 7.8% of the sample. The sequencing sample was made of blood, either unsorted or a sorted T cell fraction (not recorded which). All receptors come from a male donor with ankylosing spondylitis or in good health (not recorded which).

Many counts were recorded for this clonotype. J is TRBJ2-3 and V is TRBV12-3 or TRBV12-4; D uncertain. CDR3 size: 13 residues. V lost 6 bases and J 2 bases, leaving 9 bases between the germline ends. The CDR3, as DNA: TGTGCCAGCAGCCCACTACCCACAGATACGCAGTATTTT. This encodes CASSPLPTDTQYF.

The table lists this clonotype with a few counts. CDR3: CASSPGQRTTDTQYF. In nucleotides, the CDR3 is TGCGCCAGCAGCCCCGGACAGCGGACCACAGATACGCAGTATTTT. This chain links TRBV5-1 with TRBJ2-3, with a possible D match to TRBD1 (6 bases). Germline CDR1 SGHRS, CDR2 YFSETQ. Between the trimmed V and J ends, which lost 4 bases and 2 bases, there was a span of 14 bases. There are 15 residues in the CDR3.